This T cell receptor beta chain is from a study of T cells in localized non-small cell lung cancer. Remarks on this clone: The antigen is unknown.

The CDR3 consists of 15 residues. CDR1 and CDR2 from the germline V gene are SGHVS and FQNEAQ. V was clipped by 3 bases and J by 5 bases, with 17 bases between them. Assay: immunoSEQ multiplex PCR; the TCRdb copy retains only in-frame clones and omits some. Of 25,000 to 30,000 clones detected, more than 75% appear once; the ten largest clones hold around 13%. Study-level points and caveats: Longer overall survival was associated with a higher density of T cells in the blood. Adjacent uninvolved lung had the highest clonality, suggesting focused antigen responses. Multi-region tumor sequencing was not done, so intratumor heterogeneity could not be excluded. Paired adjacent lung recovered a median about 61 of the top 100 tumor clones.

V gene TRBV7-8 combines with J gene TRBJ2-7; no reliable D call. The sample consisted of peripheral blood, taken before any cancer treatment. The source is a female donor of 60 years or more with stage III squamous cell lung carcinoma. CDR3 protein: CASSFARRSPDEQYF. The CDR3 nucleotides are TGTGCCAGCAGCTTTGCCAGACGGAGCCCGGACGAGCAGTACTTC.